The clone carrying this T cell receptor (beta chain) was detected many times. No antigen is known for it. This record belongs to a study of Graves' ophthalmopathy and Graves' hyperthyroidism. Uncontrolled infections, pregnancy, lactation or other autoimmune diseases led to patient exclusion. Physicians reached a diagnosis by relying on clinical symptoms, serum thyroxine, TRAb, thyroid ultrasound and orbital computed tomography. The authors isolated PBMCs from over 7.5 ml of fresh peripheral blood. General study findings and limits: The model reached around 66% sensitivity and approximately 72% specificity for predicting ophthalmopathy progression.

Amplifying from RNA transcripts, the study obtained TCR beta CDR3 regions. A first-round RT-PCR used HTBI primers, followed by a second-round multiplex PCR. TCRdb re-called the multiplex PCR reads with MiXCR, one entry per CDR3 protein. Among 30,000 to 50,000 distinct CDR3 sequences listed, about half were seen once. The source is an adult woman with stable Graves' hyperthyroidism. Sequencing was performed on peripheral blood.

CDR3 in amino acids: CAIKTVSTDTQYF. CDR3 nucleotide sequence: TGTGCCATCAAGACAGTGAGCACAGATACGCAGTATTTT. The chain joins TRBV10-3 to TRBJ2-3, with D perhaps matching TRBD1 (5 bases). CDR3 length: 13 amino acids. The V and J ends lost 7 bases and 0 bases respectively, with 8 bases between them. Germline V gene lookup returns CDR1 ENHRY and CDR2 SYGVKD.